The T cell receptor (beta chain) under discussion was sequenced for a study of cytomegalovirus exposure and HLA in healthy donors. The PCR was carried out with 60 Vbeta primers and 13 Jbeta primers. Sequencing was performed with immunoSEQ multiplex PCR; in TCRdb, only in-frame clones are kept and a portion is missing. Altogether about 190,000 clones are present, 70% to 75% being singletons, with the ten largest covering more than 4.5%. There are 15 residues in the CDR3. Trimming removed 6 bases from V and 2 bases from J; junction bases left unmatched: 6. CDR1 LNHDA and CDR2 SQIVND come from the germline V gene (reference sequence).

The sequenced sample was PBMCs. This TCR came from a man aged 25 to 45 in good health and CMV-seropositive. The chain combines TRBV19 with TRBJ1-5, with 8 bases aligning to TRBD1. The CDR3 region has the DNA TGTGCCAGTAGCAGAGACAGGGGTGGCAATCAGCCCCAGCATTTT. Its translation is CASSRDRGGNQPQHF. Full variable domain (outside the CDR3, taken from reference TRBV19 and TRBJ1-5): DGGITQSPKYLFRKEGQNVTLSCEQNLNHDAMYWYRQDPGQGLRLIYYSQIVNDFQKGDIAEGYSVSREKKESFPLTVTSAQKNPTAFYLCASSRDRGGNQPQHFGDGTRLSIL.